Below are 12 T cell receptor beta chains sequenced from a single sample in a study of blood T cells in healthy people across ages. Together with a sample-barcoded 5' primer, a J-beta primer mix was included in a second PCR lasting roughly 6 to 12 cycles. TCRdb fed the 5' RACE reads into MiXCR, producing one record per CDR3 protein. The sample includes more than 1,400,000 distinct CDR3 sequences, approximately 42% of them seen just once. Sequenced: blood. The receptors here all came from a woman between 18 and 29 years old in good health.

The V call is TRBV6-5, the J call TRBJ2-1; D possibly corresponds to TRBD2 (5 bases). Germline lookup yields CDR1 MNHEY and CDR2 SVGAGI. V was pared by 8 bases and J by 0 bases, with 14 bases between. CDR3 length: 15 amino acids. The CDR3 DNA reads as TGTGCCAGCCACTCAGGACTCCCCTCCTACAATGAGCAGTTCTTC. Translation: CASHSGLPSYNEQFF.

V is TRBV4-1 and J is TRBJ2-7; 7 nucleotides align to TRBD1. The CDR3 runs to 16 residues. Trimming removed 1 base from V and 7 bases from J; junction bases left unmatched: 13. Germline V lookup: CDR1 MGHRA, CDR2 YSYEKL. The chain's CDR3 is CASSQGQGRESNEQYF. CDR3 nucleotides: TGCGCCAGCAGCCAAGGACAGGGAAGGGAAAGCAATGAGCAGTACTTC.

CDR3 region: CASSLGNVQPQHF. The CDR3 nucleotides are TGTGCCAGCAGTTTAGGGAATGTTCAGCCCCAGCATTTT. This rearrangement joins TRBV12-3 or TRBV12-4 to TRBJ1-5; D not certain. V was trimmed by 1 base and J by 6 bases, leaving 7 bases between them. There are 13 residues in the CDR3.

A few counts support this clonotype. The rearrangement joins TRBV6-1 to TRBJ2-3, with D possibly matching TRBD2 (6 bases). Trimming shortened V by 0 bases and J by 0 bases, and 10 bases separated the two germline ends. Germline CDR1 and CDR2: MNHNS and SASEGT. The CDR3 covers 16 residues. This CDR3 is CASSEAGRGSTDTQYF. Here the CDR3 DNA reads TGTGCCAGCAGTGAAGCGGGTCGGGGGAGCACAGATACGCAGTATTTT.

This clonotype was seen only a few times. The V and J genes are TRBV29-1 and TRBJ2-7; maybe TRBD1 (7 bases). Germline CDR1 and CDR2: SQVTM and ANQGSEA. The CDR3 runs to 13 residues. Trimming shortened V by 6 bases and J by 3 bases, and 15 bases separated the two germline ends. The DNA of the CDR3 is TGCAGCGTGGCGGGACAGACTTTCTACGAGCAGTACTTC. Protein sequence: CSVAGQTFYEQYF.

This rearrangement joins TRBV24-1 to TRBJ2-2, with D possibly TRBD2 on 5 matching bases. Germline assignment: CDR1 KGHDR and CDR2 SFDVKD. The CDR3 has 13 residues. Trimming removed 3 bases from V and 7 bases from J, with 8 bases in between. The CDR3 bases are TGTGCCACCAGTGATGAGAGGGACGGGGAGCTGTTTTTT. Translating it yields CATSDERDGELFF.

This clonotype was seen just once. The chain couples TRBV20-1 to TRBJ1-2; no reliable D call. The length of the CDR3 is 13 residues. Germline V gives CDR1 DFQATT, CDR2 SNEGSKA (reference sequence). Trimming left V 2 bases short and J 0 bases short, with 7 bases between. The DNA for the CDR3 is TGCAGTGCTAGATCAGCAGCTAACTATGGCTACACCTTC. Its protein is CSARSAANYGYTF.

This clonotype was counted a few times. The rearrangement joins TRBV6-1 to TRBJ2-2; perhaps TRBD2 as D (5 bases). The CDR3 extends over 14 amino acids. The germline CDR1 and CDR2 sequences are MNHNS and SASEGT. Trimming pared 2 bases from V and 6 bases from J, leaving 10 bases between. The CDR3 protein is CASSEKASPGELFF. The DNA for the CDR3 is TGTGCCAGCAGTGAAAAGGCTAGCCCCGGGGAGCTGTTTTTT.

The chain is built from TRBV27 and TRBJ2-1, with 7 bases matching TRBD1. The CDR3 loop spans 15 amino acids. The germline gives CDR1 MNHEY, CDR2 SMNVEV (reference sequence). The J segment lost 1 base and the V segment lost 10 bases, leaving 10 bases of the junction unmatched. The CDR3 DNA reads as TGTGCCACCTCCCCCGCAGGGGGATCCTACAATGAGCAGTTCTTC. As protein: CATSPAGGSYNEQFF.

V is TRBV7-3 and J is TRBJ2-3, with 10 positions matching TRBD2. J was trimmed by 12 bases and V by 6 bases; bases with no gene match: 6. Germline CDR1 and CDR2: SGHTA and FQGTGA. The CDR3 covers 12 residues. Written as DNA, the CDR3 is TGTGCCAGCAGGGGGAGCGGGGGGGCTCAGTATTTT. This encodes CASRGSGGAQYF.

The chain employs TRBV27 and TRBJ1-1; D gene uncertain. Trimming left V 5 bases short and J 0 bases short, with 10 bases between. The CDR3 has 14 amino acids. Germline V gene data show CDR1 as MNHEY and CDR2 as SMNVEV (reference sequence). The chain's CDR3 is CASSKEMMNTEAFF. The CDR3 DNA follows: TGTGCCAGCAGTAAAGAGATGATGAACACTGAAGCTTTCTTT.

In this sample, this clonotype turned up a few times. V usage is TRBV20-1 and J usage is TRBJ1-2; unclear D gene. Germline CDR1 DFQATT, CDR2 SNEGSKA (reference sequence). This CDR3 comprises 13 residues. V lost 0 bases, J lost 7 bases, and 12 bases lay in between. CDR3 sequence (DNA): TGCAGTGCTAGAGACCCCTACGAGGGTGGCTACACCTTC. Translated, it gives CSARDPYEGGYTF.